This T cell receptor beta chain is drawn from a study of cytomegalovirus exposure and HLA in healthy donors. Study-wide context: Of the donors genotyped, several hundred in all, over 80% fell in the Caucasian-associated ancestry cluster.

As for this clone: The antigen remains unidentified.

A multiplex PCR was run with 60 Vbeta primers and 13 Jbeta primers. Clones were sequenced by immunoSEQ multiplex PCR, and TCRdb holds only the in-frame ones, with some missing. The repertoire has around 150,000 clones, less than 90% of them found once; the top ten carry under 2%. Germline lookup yields CDR1 KGHSH and CDR2 LQKENI. V was shortened by 0 bases and J by 2 bases, with 8 bases between the two germline ends. The CDR3 loop spans 15 amino acids. Points from the study as a whole: Some V segments, including TRBV6-2 and TRBV6-3, were excluded as indistinguishable. Most observed TCR sequences were rare, whereas some public TCRs were detected in many donors.

The origin of this receptor is a man between 18 and 29 years old in good health and CMV-seronegative. This chain joins TRBV18 and TRBJ2-1; D gene uncertain. Sequenced material: PBMCs. The CDR3 DNA sequence: TGTGCCAGCTCACCACCAGTCAGGCCCTACAATGAGCAGTTCTTC. Translating gives CASSPPVRPYNEQFF.